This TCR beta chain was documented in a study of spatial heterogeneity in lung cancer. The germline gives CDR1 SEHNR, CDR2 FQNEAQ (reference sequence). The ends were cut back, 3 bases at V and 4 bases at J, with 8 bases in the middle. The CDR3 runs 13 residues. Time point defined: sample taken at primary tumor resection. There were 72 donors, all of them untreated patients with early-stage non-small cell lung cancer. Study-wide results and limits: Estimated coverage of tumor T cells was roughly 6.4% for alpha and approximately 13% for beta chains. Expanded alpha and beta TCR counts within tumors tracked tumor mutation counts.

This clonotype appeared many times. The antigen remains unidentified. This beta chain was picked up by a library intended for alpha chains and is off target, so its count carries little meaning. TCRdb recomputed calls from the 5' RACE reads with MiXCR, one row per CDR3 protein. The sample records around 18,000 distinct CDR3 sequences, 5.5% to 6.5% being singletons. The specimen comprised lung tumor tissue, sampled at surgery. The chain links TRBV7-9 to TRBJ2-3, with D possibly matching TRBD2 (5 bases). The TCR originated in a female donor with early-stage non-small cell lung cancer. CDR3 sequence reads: CASSFDGADTQYF. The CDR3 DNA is TGTGCCAGCAGCTTCGACGGGGCAGATACGCAGTATTTT.